This is a list of T cell receptor beta chains from one sample in a study of brain T cells in children with intractable seizures. Method: immunoSEQ multiplex PCR; TCRdb's copy keeps in-frame clones and lacks some. This sample has around 100,000 clones; 94% occur once, and the top ten carry about 3.8%. The starting material was peripheral blood, obtained at surgery. These receptors originate from a boy less than two years old with hemimegalencephaly and intractable seizures. Each CDR3 is given with its conserved first and last residue. A D gene is named only where the DNA matches it firmly. Size is omitted from some rows. Given values are once, few, many or a class for expanded clones.

clone size	D gene	V gene	J gene	CDR3 DNA	CDR3 protein
once	NA	TRBV5-8	TRBJ1-2	TGTGCCAGCAGCTTGTGGTTGTCGACCCACTATGGCTACACCTTC	CASSLWLSTHYGYTF
NA	NA	TRBV28	TRBJ1-5	TGTGCCAGCAGTTTGTCCGGGCAGCCCCAGCATTTT	CASSLSGQPQHF
NA	NA	TRBV9	TRBJ1-1	TGTGCCAGCAGCGTAGGAGGCACTGAAGCTTTCTTT	CASSVGGTEAFF
NA	TRBD2	TRBV16	TRBJ2-1	TGTGCCAGCAGCCCCAGGCGGGGGAACTCCTACAATGAGCAGTTCTTC	CASSPRRGNSYNEQFF
NA	TRBD1	TRBV3-1/TRBV3-2	TRBJ2-1	TGTGCCAGCAGTCTGTCGGGACAGGGGAGGGATGAGCAGTTCTTC	CASSLSGQGRDEQFF
NA	NA	TRBV11-3	TRBJ2-2	TGTGCCAGCAGCTTAGTGACGGGACGCGACGGGGAGCTGTTTTTT	CASSLVTGRDGELFF
NA	NA	TRBV6-5	TRBJ2-1	TGTGCCAGCAGCAGGGGGGGCTACAATGAGCAGTTCTTC	CASSRGGYNEQFF
NA	NA	TRBV27	TRBJ1-2	TGTGCCAGCAGTTTCGCGGTTAACTATGGCTACACCTTC	CASSFAVNYGYTF
NA	NA	TRBV7-9	TRBJ2-7	TGTGCCAGCGGGGGGACGCAGGGATACGAGCAGTACTTC	CASGGTQGYEQYF
NA	TRBD2	TRBV28	TRBJ2-3	TGTGCCAGCAGTTTACCCGGACTAGTAAACACAGATACGCAGTATTTT	CASSLPGLVNTDTQYF